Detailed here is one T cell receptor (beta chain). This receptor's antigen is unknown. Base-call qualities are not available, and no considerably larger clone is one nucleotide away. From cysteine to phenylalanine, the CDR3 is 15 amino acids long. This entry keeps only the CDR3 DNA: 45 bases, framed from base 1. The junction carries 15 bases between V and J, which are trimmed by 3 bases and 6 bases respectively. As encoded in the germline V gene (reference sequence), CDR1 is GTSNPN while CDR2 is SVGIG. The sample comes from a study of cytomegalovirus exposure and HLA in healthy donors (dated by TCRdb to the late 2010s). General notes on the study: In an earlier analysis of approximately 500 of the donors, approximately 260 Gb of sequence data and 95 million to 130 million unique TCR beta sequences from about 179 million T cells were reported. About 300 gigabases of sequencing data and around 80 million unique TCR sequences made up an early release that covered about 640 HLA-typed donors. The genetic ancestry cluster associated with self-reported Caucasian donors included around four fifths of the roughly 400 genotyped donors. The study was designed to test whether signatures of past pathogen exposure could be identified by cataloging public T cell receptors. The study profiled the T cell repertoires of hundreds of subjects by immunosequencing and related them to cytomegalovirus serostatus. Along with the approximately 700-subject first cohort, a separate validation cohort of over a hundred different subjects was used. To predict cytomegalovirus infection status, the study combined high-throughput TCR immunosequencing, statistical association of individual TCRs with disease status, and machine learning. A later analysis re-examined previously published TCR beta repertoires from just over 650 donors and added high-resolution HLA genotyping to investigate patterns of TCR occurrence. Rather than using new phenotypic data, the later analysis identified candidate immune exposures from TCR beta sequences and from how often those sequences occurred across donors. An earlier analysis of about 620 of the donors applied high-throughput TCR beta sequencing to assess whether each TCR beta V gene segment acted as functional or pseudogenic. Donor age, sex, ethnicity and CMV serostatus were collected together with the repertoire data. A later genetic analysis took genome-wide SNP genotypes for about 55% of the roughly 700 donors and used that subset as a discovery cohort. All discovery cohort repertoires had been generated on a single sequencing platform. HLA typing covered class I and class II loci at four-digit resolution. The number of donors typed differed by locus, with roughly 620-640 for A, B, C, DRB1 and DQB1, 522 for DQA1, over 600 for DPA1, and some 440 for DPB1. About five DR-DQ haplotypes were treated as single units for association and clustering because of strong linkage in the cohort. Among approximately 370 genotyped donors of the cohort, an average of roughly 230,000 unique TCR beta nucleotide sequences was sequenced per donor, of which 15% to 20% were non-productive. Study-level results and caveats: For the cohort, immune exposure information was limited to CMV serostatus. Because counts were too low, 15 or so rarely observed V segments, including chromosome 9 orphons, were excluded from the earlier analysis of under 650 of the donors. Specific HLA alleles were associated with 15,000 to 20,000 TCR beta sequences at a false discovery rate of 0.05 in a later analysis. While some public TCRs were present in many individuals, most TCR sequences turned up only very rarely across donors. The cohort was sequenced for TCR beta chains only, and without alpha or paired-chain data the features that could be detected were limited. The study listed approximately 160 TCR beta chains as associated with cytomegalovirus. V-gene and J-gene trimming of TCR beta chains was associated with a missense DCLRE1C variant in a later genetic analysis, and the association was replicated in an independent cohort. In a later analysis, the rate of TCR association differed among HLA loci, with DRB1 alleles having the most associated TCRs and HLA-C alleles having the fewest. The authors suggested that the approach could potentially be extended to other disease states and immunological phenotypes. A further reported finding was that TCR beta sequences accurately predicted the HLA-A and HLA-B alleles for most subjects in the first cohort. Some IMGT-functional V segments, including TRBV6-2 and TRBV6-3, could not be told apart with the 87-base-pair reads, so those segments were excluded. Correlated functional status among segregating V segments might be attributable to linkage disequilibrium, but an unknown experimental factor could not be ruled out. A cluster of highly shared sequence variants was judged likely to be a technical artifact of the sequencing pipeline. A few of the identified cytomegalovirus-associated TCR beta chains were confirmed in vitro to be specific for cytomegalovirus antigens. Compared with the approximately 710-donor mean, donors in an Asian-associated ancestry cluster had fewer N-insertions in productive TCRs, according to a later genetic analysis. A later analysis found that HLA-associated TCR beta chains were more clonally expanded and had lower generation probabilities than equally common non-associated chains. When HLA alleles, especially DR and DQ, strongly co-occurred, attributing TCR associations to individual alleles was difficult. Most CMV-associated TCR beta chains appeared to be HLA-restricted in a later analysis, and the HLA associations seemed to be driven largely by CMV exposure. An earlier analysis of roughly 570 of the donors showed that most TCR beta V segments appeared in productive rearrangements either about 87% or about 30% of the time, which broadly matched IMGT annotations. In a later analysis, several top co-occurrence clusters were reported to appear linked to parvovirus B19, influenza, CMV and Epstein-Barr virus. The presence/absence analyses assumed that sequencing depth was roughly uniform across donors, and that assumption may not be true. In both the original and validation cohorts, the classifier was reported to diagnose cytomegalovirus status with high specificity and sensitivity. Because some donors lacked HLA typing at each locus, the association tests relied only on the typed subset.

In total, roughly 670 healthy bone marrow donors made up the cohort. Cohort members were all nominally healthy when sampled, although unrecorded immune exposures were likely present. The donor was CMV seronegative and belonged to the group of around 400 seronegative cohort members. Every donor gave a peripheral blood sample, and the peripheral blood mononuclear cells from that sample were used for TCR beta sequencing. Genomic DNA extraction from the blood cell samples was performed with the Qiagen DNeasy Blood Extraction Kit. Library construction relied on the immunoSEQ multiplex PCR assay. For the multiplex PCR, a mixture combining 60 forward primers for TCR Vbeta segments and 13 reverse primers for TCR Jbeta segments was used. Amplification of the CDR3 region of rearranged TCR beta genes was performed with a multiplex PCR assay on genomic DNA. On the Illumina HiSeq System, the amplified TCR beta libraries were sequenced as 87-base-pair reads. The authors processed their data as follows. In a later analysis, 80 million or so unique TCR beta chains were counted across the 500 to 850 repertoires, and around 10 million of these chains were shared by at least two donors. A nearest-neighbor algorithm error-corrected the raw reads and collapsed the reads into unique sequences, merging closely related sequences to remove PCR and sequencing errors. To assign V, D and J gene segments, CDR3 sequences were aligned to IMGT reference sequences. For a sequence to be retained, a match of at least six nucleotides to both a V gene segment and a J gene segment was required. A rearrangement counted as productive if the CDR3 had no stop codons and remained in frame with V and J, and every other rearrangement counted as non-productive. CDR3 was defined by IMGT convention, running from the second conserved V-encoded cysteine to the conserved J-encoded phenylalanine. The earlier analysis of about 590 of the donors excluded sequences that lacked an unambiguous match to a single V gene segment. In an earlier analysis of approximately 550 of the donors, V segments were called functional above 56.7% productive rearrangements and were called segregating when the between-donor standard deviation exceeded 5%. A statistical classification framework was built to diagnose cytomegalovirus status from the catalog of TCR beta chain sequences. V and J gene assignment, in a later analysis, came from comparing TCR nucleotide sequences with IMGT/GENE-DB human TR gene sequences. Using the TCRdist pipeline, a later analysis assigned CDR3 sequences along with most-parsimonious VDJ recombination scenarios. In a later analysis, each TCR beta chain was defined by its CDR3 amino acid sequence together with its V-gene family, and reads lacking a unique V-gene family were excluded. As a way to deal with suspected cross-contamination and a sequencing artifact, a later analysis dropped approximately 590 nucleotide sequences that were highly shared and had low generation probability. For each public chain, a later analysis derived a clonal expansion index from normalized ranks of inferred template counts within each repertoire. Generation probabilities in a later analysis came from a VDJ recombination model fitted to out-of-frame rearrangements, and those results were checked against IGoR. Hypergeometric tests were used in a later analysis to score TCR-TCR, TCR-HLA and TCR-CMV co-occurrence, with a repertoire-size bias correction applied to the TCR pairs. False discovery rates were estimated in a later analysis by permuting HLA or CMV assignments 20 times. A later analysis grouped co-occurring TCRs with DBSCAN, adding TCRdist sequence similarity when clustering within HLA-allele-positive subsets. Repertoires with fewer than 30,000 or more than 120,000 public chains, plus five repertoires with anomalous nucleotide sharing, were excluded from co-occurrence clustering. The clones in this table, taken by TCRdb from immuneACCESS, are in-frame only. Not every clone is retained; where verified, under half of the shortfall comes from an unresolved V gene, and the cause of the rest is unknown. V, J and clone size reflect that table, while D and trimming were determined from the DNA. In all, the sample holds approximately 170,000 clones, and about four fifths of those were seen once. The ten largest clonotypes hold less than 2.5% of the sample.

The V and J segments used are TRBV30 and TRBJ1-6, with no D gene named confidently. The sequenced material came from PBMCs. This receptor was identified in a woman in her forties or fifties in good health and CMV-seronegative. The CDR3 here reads CAWRLGGDSNSPLHF. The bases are TGTGCCTGGAGATTAGGCGGGGATAGTAATTCACCCCTCCACTTT.